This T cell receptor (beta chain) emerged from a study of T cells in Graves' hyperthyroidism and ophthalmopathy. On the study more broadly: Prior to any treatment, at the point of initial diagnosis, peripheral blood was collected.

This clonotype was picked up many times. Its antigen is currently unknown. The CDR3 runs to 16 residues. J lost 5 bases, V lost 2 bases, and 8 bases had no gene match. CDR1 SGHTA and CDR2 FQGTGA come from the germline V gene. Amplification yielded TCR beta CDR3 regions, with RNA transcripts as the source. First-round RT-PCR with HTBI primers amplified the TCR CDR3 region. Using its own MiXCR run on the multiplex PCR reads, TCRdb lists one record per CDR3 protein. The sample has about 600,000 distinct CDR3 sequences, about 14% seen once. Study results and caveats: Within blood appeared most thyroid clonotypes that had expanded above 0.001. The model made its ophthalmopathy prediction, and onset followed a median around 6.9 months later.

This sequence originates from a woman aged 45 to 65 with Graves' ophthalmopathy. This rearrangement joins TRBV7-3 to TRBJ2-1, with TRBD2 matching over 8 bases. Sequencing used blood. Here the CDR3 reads CASSLFSGGGNNEQFF. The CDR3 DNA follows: TGTGCCAGCAGCTTATTCTCGGGAGGGGGAAACAATGAGCAGTTCTTC.